Below are 9 T cell receptor beta chains sequenced from a single sample in a study of identical twins. One entry per CDR3 protein, called by TCRdb with MiXCR from the 5' RACE reads. Of roughly 200,000 distinct CDR3 sequences in the sample, 6.5% to 8.5% are singletons; the top ten hold just under 2%. This sample was also put to use in a study of yellow fever vaccine responses in identical twins.

The sample comprised memory (CD45RO+) T cells sorted from blood. These receptors originate from a woman aged 18-29 years in good health.

V usage is TRBV4-3 and J usage is TRBJ2-3, with D perhaps matching TRBD2 (6 bases). Trimming took 1 base from V and 5 from J, leaving 13 bases between them. The CDR3 has 15 residues. Germline CDR1 reads LGHNA; CDR2 reads YSLEER. CDR3 DNA sequence: TGCGCCAGCAGCCAAGCGGGTAGCGGAAAAGATACGCAGTATTTT. Its translation: CASSQAGSGKDTQYF.

The count of this clonotype is one. The chain's CDR3 is CAWSPVQETQYF. Written as DNA, the CDR3 is TGTGCCTGGAGCCCAGTCCAAGAGACCCAGTACTTC. The chain joins TRBV30 to TRBJ2-5, with no clear D. V shed 3 bases and J shed 1 base, with 6 bases lying between them. The CDR3 consists of 12 residues. The germline V gene encodes CDR1 GTSNPN and CDR2 SVGIG (reference sequence).

The chain uses TRBV20-1 and TRBJ2-7; 9 bases fit TRBD1. CDR3 length equals 15 residues. The J segment lost 1 base and the V segment lost 3 bases, leaving 7 bases of the junction unmatched. Germline V gives CDR1 DFQATT, CDR2 SNEGSKA (reference sequence). The CDR3 nucleotides are TGCAGTGCTAGTGAAGCCGGGACAGGGTCCTACGAGCAGTACTTC. Translating it yields CSASEAGTGSYEQYF.

Ten or more counts support this clonotype. CDR3 DNA sequence: TGCAGTGCTCCCCGCGGGACGGTTCAAGAGACCCAGTACTTC. Translating gives CSAPRGTVQETQYF. The chain combines TRBV20-1 with TRBJ2-5, with D possibly TRBD2 on 6 matching bases. The germline CDR1 and CDR2 sequences are DFQATT and SNEGSKA (reference sequence). V lost 5 bases to trimming and J lost 2 bases, with 15 bases between them. The CDR3 extends over 14 amino acids.

At least ten counts were recorded for this clonotype. J is TRBJ1-4 and V is TRBV15; tentatively, D is TRBD1 (5 bases). Germline assignment: CDR1 LNHNV and CDR2 YYDKDF (reference sequence). The CDR3 is made up of 18 amino acids. Trimming shortened V by 1 base and J by 5 bases, and 20 bases separated the two germline ends. The CDR3 spells CATSRVAGKGQRNEKLFF. For the CDR3, the DNA is TGTGCCACCAGCAGAGTGGCAGGAAAAGGACAACGAAATGAAAAACTGTTTTTT.

The chain uses TRBV25-1 and TRBJ2-3; 7 bases map to TRBD1. The CDR3 length is 15 residues. Trimming took 1 base from V and 1 from J; bases not matched to a gene: 2. CDR1 is MGHDK and CDR2 is SYGVNS in the germline V gene. This chain's CDR3 is CASSEFGQGTDTQYF. The CDR3 DNA sequence: TGTGCCAGCAGTGAATTTGGACAGGGCACAGATACGCAGTATTTT.

There are a few counts of this clonotype. V is TRBV27 and J is TRBJ1-1; D might be TRBD1 (5 bases). Per the germline V gene, CDR1 is MNHEY and CDR2 is SMNVEV (reference sequence). This CDR3 is 14 amino acids long. V was trimmed by 3 bases and J by 3 bases, leaving 11 bases between them. The CDR3 loop reads CASSFTSRDTEAFF. In DNA, the CDR3 is TGTGCCAGCAGTTTCACCTCCAGGGACACTGAAGCTTTCTTT.

This clonotype was counted only a few times. The chain joins TRBV7-9 to TRBJ1-3; 8 bases are a match to TRBD1. The CDR3 sequence is 15 residues long. The ends lost 5 bases at V and 2 bases at J; junction bases unmatched: 5. Germline-derived CDR1 and CDR2 are SEHNR and FQNEAQ (reference sequence). Here the CDR3 reads CASSALQGAGNTIYF. CDR3 sequence (DNA): TGTGCCAGCAGCGCTCTACAGGGGGCTGGAAACACCATATATTTT.

This sequence joins TRBV6-1 and TRBJ1-5; 7 bases are shared with TRBD1. The J segment lost 7 bases and the V segment lost 6 bases, leaving 12 bases of the junction unmatched. The V gene's germline CDR1 is MNHNS and CDR2 SASEGT. The CDR3 loop spans 15 amino acids. DNA of the CDR3: TGTGCCAGCAGACGGAACCGGGACAGTGAGCAGCCCCAGCATTTT. This encodes CASRRNRDSEQPQHF.